The rows below give T cell receptor beta chains drawn from one sample of a study of cytomegalovirus exposure and HLA in healthy donors. Profiled with immunoSEQ multiplex PCR; TCRdb holds only in-frame clones, not every one. The data contain 150,000 to 200,000 clones, around 86% of them singletons. The sample consisted of PBMCs. These TCRs come from a man aged 35 to 55 in good health and CMV-seropositive. Both conserved end residues are part of each CDR3. Each record gives: clone size, V gene, D gene, J gene, CDR3 protein, CDR3 DNA. D genes are given only for firm matches. Only part of the rows carry a size: once, few, many, or a class if the clone is expanded.

.	TRBV6-5	TRBD1	TRBJ2-1	CASRGTGALNEQFF	TGTGCCAGCAGAGGGACAGGGGCGCTCAATGAGCAGTTCTTC
.	TRBV7-9	.	TRBJ2-2	CASSWGTEQGPNTGELFF	TGTGCCAGCAGCTGGGGAACTGAACAGGGACCGAACACCGGGGAGCTGTTTTTT
.	TRBV30	.	TRBJ2-5	CAWGLRAGETQYF	TGTGCCTGGGGTTTGAGGGCTGGGGAGACCCAGTACTTC
.	TRBV30	.	TRBJ2-5	CAWKVRGQETQYF	TGTGCCTGGAAAGTCAGGGGCCAAGAGACCCAGTACTTC
once	TRBV19	TRBD2	TRBJ2-3	CASSIIAGGADTQYF	TGTGCCAGTAGTATAATAGCGGGGGGGGCAGATACGCAGTATTTT
.	TRBV5-1	TRBD1	TRBJ2-5	CASSPGTVGETQYF	TGCGCCAGCAGCCCCGGGACAGTCGGGGAGACCCAGTACTTC
.	TRBV28	TRBD1	TRBJ2-7	CASSLRAGGRAYEQYF	TGTGCCAGCAGTTTAAGGGCAGGGGGCCGGGCCTACGAGCAGTACTTC
.	TRBV4-1	TRBD1	TRBJ2-1	CASSQEAAPSDRGSYNEQFF	TGCGCCAGCAGCCAAGAAGCCGCTCCTTCAGACAGGGGATCCTACAATGAGCAGTTCTTC
few	TRBV18	TRBD1	TRBJ2-3	CASSPRTGVDTQYF	TGTGCCAGCTCACCACGGACAGGGGTAGATACGCAGTATTTT
.	TRBV6-6	.	TRBJ1-1	CASSPEQVINTEAFF	TGTGCCAGCAGTCCGGAACAGGTAATAAACACTGAAGCTTTCTTT
.	TRBV7-3	TRBD2	TRBJ2-1	CASSLMGLAGGLYNEQFF	TGTGCCAGCAGCTTAATGGGACTAGCGGGGGGGCTGTACAATGAGCAGTTCTTC
.	TRBV11-3	TRBD1	TRBJ2-2	CASSDDRGRDFSTGELFF	TGTGCCAGCAGCGACGACAGGGGGAGGGACTTTAGCACCGGGGAGCTGTTTTTT
.	TRBV28	TRBD1	TRBJ1-4	CASSLPGTGDEKLFF	TGTGCCAGCAGTTTGCCCGGGACAGGGGACGAAAAACTGTTTTTT
.	TRBV19	TRBD2	TRBJ2-7	CASAGRPGGTPYEQYF	TGTGCCAGTGCCGGCCGTCCGGGGGGGACCCCCTACGAGCAGTACTTC
once	TRBV30	.	TRBJ1-2	CAWSVGGLDGYTF	TGTGCCTGGAGTGTAGGAGGTTTAGATGGCTACACCTTC
.	TRBV28	TRBD1	TRBJ2-7	CASSFGSGGGAYF	TGTGCCAGCAGTTTTGGGTCAGGGGGCGGTGCGTACTTC
.	TRBV6-5	.	TRBJ1-2	CASSYRGGPHYGYTF	TGTGCCAGCAGTTACCGGGGGGGCCCCCACTATGGCTACACCTTC
.	TRBV9	.	TRBJ2-2	CASSPRGVNTGELFF	TGTGCCAGCAGCCCCAGGGGGGTGAACACCGGGGAGCTGTTTTTT
.	TRBV27	.	TRBJ1-1	CASSLAGFLNEAFF	TGTGCCAGCAGTTTAGCAGGCTTCTTAAATGAAGCTTTCTTT
.	TRBV4-1	.	TRBJ2-5	CASSPLEIVETQYF	TGCGCCAGCAGCCCCCTAGAAATCGTGGAGACCCAGTACTTC
.	TRBV19	.	TRBJ2-1	CASRRQGGHNEQFF	TGTGCCAGTAGGAGGCAGGGTGGCCACAATGAGCAGTTCTTC
.	TRBV5-4	TRBD2	TRBJ2-3	CASNEPGLAGNTDTQYF	TGTGCCAGCAACGAACCGGGACTAGCGGGGAACACAGATACGCAGTATTTT
.	TRBV27	.	TRBJ2-7	CASNDRGEQYF	TGTGCCAGCAATGATCGAGGGGAGCAGTACTTC
.	TRBV5-1	.	TRBJ2-7	CASSLGTAFSYEQYF	TGCGCCAGCAGCTTGGGGACAGCTTTCTCCTACGAGCAGTACTTC
once	TRBV18	.	TRBJ2-3	CASSSGSTDTQYF	TGTGCCAGCTCTAGCGGTAGCACAGATACGCAGTATTTT
.	TRBV2	.	TRBJ2-1	CASKGVGYEQFF	TGTGCCAGCAAGGGGGTGGGGTATGAGCAGTTCTTC
.	TRBV5-4	TRBD1	TRBJ1-2	CASSPGQGSANYGYTF	TGTGCCAGCAGCCCGGGACAGGGATCGGCTAACTATGGCTACACCTTC